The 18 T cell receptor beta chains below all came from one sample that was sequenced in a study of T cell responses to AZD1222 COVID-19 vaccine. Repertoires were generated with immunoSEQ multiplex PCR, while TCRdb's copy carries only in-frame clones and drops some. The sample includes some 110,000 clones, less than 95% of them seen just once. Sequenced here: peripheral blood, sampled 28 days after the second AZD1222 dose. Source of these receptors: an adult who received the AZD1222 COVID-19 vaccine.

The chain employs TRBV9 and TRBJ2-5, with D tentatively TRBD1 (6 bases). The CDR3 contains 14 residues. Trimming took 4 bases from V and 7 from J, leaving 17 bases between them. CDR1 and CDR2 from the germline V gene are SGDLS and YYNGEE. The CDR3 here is CASSTRSQGGTQYF. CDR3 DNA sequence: TGTGCCAGCAGCACGCGGAGTCAAGGGGGGACCCAGTACTTC.

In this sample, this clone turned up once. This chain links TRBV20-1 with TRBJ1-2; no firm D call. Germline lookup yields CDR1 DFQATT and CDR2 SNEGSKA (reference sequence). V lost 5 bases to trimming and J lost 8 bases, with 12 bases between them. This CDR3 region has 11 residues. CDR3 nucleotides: TGCAGTGCTTCGCCGGGGAGCGGCTACACCTTC. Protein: CSASPGSGYTF.

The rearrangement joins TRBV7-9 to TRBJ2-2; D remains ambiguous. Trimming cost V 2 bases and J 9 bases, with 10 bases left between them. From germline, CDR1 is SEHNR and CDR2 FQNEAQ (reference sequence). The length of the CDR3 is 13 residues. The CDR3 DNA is TGTGCCAGCAGCTTATCCCAATTCAGGGAGCTGTTTTTT. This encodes CASSLSQFRELFF.

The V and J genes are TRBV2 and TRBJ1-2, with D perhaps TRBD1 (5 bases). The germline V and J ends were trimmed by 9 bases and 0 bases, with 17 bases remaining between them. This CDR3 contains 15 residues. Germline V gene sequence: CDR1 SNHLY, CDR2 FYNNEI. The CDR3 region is CARLGAEGSNYGYTF. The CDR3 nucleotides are TGTGCCAGGCTAGGGGCAGAAGGGTCTAACTATGGCTACACCTTC.

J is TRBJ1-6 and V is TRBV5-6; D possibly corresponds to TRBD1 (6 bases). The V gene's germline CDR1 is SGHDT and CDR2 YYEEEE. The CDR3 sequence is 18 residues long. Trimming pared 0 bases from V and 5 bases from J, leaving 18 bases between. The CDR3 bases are TGTGCCAGCAGCTTGGCCGGCTGGGTAGGGGGTAATAATTCACCCCTCCACTTT. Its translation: CASSLAGWVGGNNSPLHF.

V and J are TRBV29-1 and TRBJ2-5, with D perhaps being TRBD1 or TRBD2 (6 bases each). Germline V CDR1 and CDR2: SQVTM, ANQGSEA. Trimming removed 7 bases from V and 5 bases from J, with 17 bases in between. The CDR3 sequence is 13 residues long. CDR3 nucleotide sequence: TGCAGCGGGAGTCTGGGGGGCGGGGAGACCCAGTACTTC. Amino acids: CSGSLGGGETQYF.

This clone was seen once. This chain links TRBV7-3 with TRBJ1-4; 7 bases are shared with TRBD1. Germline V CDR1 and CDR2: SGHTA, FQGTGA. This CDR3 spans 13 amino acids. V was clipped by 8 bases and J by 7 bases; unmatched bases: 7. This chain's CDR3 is CASGGTVAEKLFF. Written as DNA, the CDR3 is TGTGCCAGCGGGGGGACAGTGGCTGAAAAACTGTTTTTT.

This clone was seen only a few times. CDR3 protein: CASSLEGRRRDEQYF. As DNA, the CDR3 is TGTGCCAGCAGTTTAGAGGGACGGCGGAGAGACGAGCAGTACTTC. The chain recombines TRBV27 with TRBJ2-7; D tentatively fits TRBD1 or TRBD2 (5 bases each). V was shortened by 2 bases and J by 5 bases, with 16 bases between the two germline ends. Germline CDR1 MNHEY, CDR2 SMNVEV (reference sequence). This CDR3 region has 15 residues.

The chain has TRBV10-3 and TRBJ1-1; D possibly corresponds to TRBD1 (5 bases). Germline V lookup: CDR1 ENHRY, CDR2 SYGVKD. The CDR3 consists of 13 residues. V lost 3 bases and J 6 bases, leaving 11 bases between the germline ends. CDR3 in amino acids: CAISDSGDPEAFF. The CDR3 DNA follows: TGTGCCATCAGTGATTCTGGGGACCCTGAAGCTTTCTTT.

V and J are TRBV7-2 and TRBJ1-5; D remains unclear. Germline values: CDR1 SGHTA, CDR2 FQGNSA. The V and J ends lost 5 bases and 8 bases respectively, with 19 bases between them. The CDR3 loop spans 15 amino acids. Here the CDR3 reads CASSTRPSRIEPQHF. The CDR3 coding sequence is TGTGCCAGCAGCACCCGCCCGTCGAGGATCGAGCCCCAGCATTTT.

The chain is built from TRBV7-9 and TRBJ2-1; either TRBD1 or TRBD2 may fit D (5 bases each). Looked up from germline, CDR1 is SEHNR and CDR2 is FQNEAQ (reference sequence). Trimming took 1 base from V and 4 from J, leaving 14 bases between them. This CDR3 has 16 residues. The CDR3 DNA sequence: TGTGCCAGCAGCTTAGGGGGGTGGGAGCAATACAATGAGCAGTTCTTC. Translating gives CASSLGGWEQYNEQFF.

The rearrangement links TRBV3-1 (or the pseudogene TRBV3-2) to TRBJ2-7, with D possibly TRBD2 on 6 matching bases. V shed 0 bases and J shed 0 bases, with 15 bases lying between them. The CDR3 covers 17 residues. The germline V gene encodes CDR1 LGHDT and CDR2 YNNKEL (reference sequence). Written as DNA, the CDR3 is TGTGCCAGCAGCCAAGAACGGCTAGCGCTATTCTCCTACGAGCAGTACTTC. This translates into CASSQERLALFSYEQYF.

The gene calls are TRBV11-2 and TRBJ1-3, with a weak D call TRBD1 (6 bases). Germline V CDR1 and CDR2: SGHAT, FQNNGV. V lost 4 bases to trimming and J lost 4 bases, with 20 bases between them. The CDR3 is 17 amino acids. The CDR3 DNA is TGTGCCAGCAGCTGGGTAGCGGGGGCTGTTTCGGGAAACACCATATATTTT. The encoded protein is CASSWVAGAVSGNTIYF.

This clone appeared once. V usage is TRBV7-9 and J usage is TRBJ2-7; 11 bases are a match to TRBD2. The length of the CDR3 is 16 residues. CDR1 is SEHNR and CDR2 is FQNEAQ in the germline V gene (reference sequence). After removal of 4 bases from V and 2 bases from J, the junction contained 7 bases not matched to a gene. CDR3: CASSSRQTSGTYEQYF. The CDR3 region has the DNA TGTGCCAGCAGCTCCCGCCAGACTAGCGGGACCTACGAGCAGTACTTC.

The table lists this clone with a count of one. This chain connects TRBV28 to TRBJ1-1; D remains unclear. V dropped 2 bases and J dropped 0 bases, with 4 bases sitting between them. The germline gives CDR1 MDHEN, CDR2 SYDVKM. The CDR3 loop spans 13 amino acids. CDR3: CASSLTVNTEAFF. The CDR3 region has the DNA TGTGCCAGCAGTTTAACGGTGAACACTGAAGCTTTCTTT.

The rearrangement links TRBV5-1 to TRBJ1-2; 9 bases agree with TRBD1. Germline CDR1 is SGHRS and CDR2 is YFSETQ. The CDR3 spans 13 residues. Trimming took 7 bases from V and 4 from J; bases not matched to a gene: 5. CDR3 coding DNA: TGCGCCAGCGGGACAGGGCTGGCCTATGGCTACACCTTC. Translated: CASGTGLAYGYTF.

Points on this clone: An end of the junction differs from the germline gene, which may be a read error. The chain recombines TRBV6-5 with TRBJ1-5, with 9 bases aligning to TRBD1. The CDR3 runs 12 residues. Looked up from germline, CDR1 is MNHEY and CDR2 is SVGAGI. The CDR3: CASSTPGQGYVF. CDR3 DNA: TGTGCCAGCAGCACTCCGGGACAGGGTTATGTTTTT.

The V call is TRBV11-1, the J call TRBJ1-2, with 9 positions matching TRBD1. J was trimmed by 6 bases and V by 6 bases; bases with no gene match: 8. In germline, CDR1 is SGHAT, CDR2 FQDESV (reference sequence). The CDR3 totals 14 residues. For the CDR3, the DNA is TGTGCCAGCAGGAGGACAGGGGAGTACGATGGCTACACCTTC. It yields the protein CASRRTGEYDGYTF.